The 21 T cell receptor beta chains listed next were all sequenced from one sample in a study of cytomegalovirus exposure and HLA in healthy donors. The study ran its PCR with 60 Vbeta and 13 Jbeta primers. Sequenced by immunoSEQ multiplex PCR; TCRdb stores in-frame clones only, minus some. The profile shows 100,000 to 150,000 clones, 81% of them singletons. Sample: PBMCs. Source of these receptors: a young man in good health and CMV-seronegative.

This clone has a handful of counts. V is TRBV27 and J is TRBJ2-1; 14 bases are a match to TRBD2. Germline V CDR1 and CDR2: MNHEY, SMNVEV (reference sequence). J lost 10 bases, V lost 6 bases, and 11 bases had no gene match. The CDR3 loop spans 16 amino acids. The CDR3 here is CASSVRGGLAGEEQFF. The CDR3 DNA reads TGTGCCAGCAGCGTCCGGGGGGGACTAGCGGGGGAAGAGCAGTTCTTC.

The rearrangement links TRBV13 to TRBJ2-3; 9 bases are a match to TRBD1. Per germline, CDR1 PRHDT and CDR2 FYEKMQ (reference sequence). The CDR3 extends over 13 amino acids. Trimming cost V 5 bases and J 4 bases; bases outside gene matches: 1. The CDR3 sequence: CASSGTGPDTQYF. The CDR3 bases are TGTGCCAGCAGCGGGACAGGGCCAGATACGCAGTATTTT. The full variable domain, in which reference TRBV13 and TRBJ2-3 provide the parts outside the CDR3, is AAGVIQSPRHLIKEKRETATLKCYPIPRHDTVYWYQQGPGQDPQFLISFYEKMQSDKGSIPDRFSAQQFSDYHSELNMSSLELGDSALYFCASSGTGPDTQYFGPGTRLTVL.

The rearrangement links TRBV5-6 to TRBJ1-2, with D possibly TRBD1 on 6 matching bases. Trimming cost V 3 bases and J 6 bases, with 15 bases left between them. CDR1 and CDR2 from the germline V gene are SGHDT and YYEEEE. The CDR3 totals 14 residues. CDR3 DNA: TGTGCCAGCAGCTGGGCAACAGGGTTGGATGGCTACACCTTC. Translation gives CASSWATGLDGYTF.

V and J are TRBV18 and TRBJ2-2; 10 bases match TRBD2. CDR3 size: 18 residues. Germline values: CDR1 KGHSH, CDR2 LQKENI. V was clipped by 2 bases and J by 0 bases; unmatched bases: 6. The CDR3 sequence: CASSPGLAENANTGELFF. The CDR3 bases are TGTGCCAGCTCACCAGGACTAGCGGAAAACGCGAACACCGGGGAGCTGTTTTTT.

The chain is built from TRBV15 and TRBJ2-3; TRBD2 is a possible D gene (5 bases). This CDR3 has 15 residues. Germline-derived CDR1 and CDR2 are LNHNV and YYDKDF (reference sequence). V lost 5 bases to trimming and J lost 2 bases, with 14 bases between them. The CDR3 loop is CATSEGPQITDTQYF. The CDR3 coding sequence is TGTGCCACCAGCGAGGGTCCTCAGATCACAGATACGCAGTATTTT.

The chain is built from TRBV10-1 and TRBJ1-2; 8 bases agree with TRBD1. V shed 5 bases and J 3 bases; nucleotides not matched to a gene: 2. Germline V gene sequence: CDR1 WNHNN, CDR2 SYGVQD (reference sequence). CDR3 length: 13 amino acids. CDR3 DNA: TGCGCCAGCAGTAAGGACAGGGACTATGGCTACACCTTC. This gives the protein CASSKDRDYGYTF.

The V gene is TRBV29-1, the J gene TRBJ1-5; TRBD1 matches at 7 bases. Germline V lookup: CDR1 SQVTM, CDR2 ANQGSEA. CDR3 length: 13 amino acids. Trimming cost V 4 bases and J 7 bases; bases outside gene matches: 7. CDR3 nucleotides: TGCAGCGTTGTGGCAGGGGGGACGCAGCCCCAGCATTTT. Amino acids: CSVVAGGTQPQHF.

The CDR3 spells CASSDGGGGNYGYTF. In DNA form, the CDR3 reads TGTGCCAGCAGTGACGGGGGGGGAGGGAACTATGGCTACACCTTC. The chain uses TRBV25-1 and TRBJ1-2; possibly TRBD1 for D (5 bases). CDR3 length equals 15 residues. Trimming removed 3 bases from V and 2 bases from J, with 13 bases in between. Germline V gives CDR1 MGHDK, CDR2 SYGVNS.

This clone showed up just once. V is TRBV19 and J is TRBJ1-1; D call uncertain. The germline CDR1 and CDR2 sequences are LNHDA and SQIVND (reference sequence). V was cut by 0 bases and J by 4 bases, with 9 bases left in between. CDR3 length equals 14 residues. The CDR3 sequence: CASSIDEGSTEAFF. The CDR3 nucleotides read TGTGCCAGTAGTATAGATGAGGGTAGCACTGAAGCTTTCTTT.

The V gene is TRBV27, the J gene TRBJ1-2; 7 bases fit TRBD1. V shed 5 bases and J 8 bases; nucleotides not matched to a gene: 5. Germline lookup yields CDR1 MNHEY and CDR2 SMNVEV (reference sequence). The CDR3 extends over 12 amino acids. CDR3 region: CASSDRVGGYTF. DNA of the CDR3: TGTGCCAGCAGTGACAGGGTCGGGGGCTACACCTTC.

This chain connects TRBV6-1 to TRBJ2-7; D is unresolved. The CDR3 contains 12 residues. CDR1 MNHNS and CDR2 SASEGT come from the germline V gene. V lost 4 bases and J 6 bases, leaving 10 bases between the germline ends. The CDR3 sequence: CASSVKPGEQYF. The CDR3 bases are TGTGCCAGCAGTGTTAAGCCTGGCGAGCAGTACTTC.

This chain uses TRBV29-1 with TRBJ2-1; the match to TRBD2 covers 8 bases. This CDR3 has 16 amino acids. Losses at the gene ends were 3 bases for V and 7 bases for J; bases not matched to a gene: 14. Per the germline V gene, CDR1 is SQVTM and CDR2 is ANQGSEA. The CDR3 DNA follows: TGCAGCGTTGATGGAGCGGGGGCTTCCATGGGGAATGAGCAGTTCTTC. Translating gives CSVDGAGASMGNEQFF.

The V gene is TRBV30, the J gene TRBJ1-5, with 8 bases aligning to TRBD1. The CDR3 extends over 14 amino acids. The germline V gene encodes CDR1 GTSNPN and CDR2 SVGIG (reference sequence). Trimming removed 2 bases from V and 5 bases from J; junction bases left unmatched: 5. In DNA form, the CDR3 reads TGTGCCTGGAGTCGTGGACAGGGCGATCAGCCCCAGCATTTT. It encodes CAWSRGQGDQPQHF.

This clone was seen only once. V and J are TRBV5-1 and TRBJ1-2; TRBD1 agrees at 9 bases. CDR1 is SGHRS and CDR2 is YFSETQ in the germline V gene. The junction had 14 bases not matched to a gene; V was cut back by 4 bases and J by 10 bases. This CDR3 comprises 15 residues. CDR3 nucleotide sequence: TGCGCCAGCAGCCCACTTGGACAGGGGCATTTTGTCTACACCTTC. It yields the protein CASSPLGQGHFVYTF.

This chain uses TRBV19 with TRBJ1-5, with 9 bases fitting TRBD1. Germline V gives CDR1 LNHDA, CDR2 SQIVND (reference sequence). Unmatched junction bases numbered 3, after V lost 6 bases and J lost 6 bases. This CDR3 has 13 residues. CDR3 DNA: TGTGCCAGTAGGCCGGGACAGGGTCAGCCCCAGCATTTT. Translation gives CASRPGQGQPQHF.

The genes are TRBV2 and TRBJ1-6, with unresolved D. CDR1 SNHLY and CDR2 FYNNEI come from the germline V gene. V shed 4 bases and J shed 10 bases, with 14 bases lying between them. The CDR3 has 14 amino acids. The CDR3 protein is CASSVRGSNSPLHF. The CDR3, as DNA: TGTGCCAGCAGTGTGAGAGGGTCCAACTCACCCCTCCACTTT.

This chain uses TRBV4-3 with TRBJ2-6; a possible D gene is TRBD2 (5 bases). Germline V CDR1 and CDR2: LGHNA, YSLEER. This CDR3 region has 15 residues. Trimming cost V 6 bases and J 3 bases, with 12 bases left between them. CDR3 sequence reads: CASRYHGVGANVLTF. The DNA of the CDR3 is TGCGCCAGCAGATACCACGGGGTTGGGGCCAACGTCCTGACTTTC.

The rearrangement joins TRBV15 to TRBJ1-1; no definite D call. The germline V gene encodes CDR1 LNHNV and CDR2 YYDKDF (reference sequence). The length of the CDR3 is 16 residues. Trimming pared 0 bases from V and 1 base from J, leaving 12 bases between. This CDR3 is CATSRDRLGANTEAFF. As DNA, the CDR3 is TGTGCCACCAGCAGAGATCGGCTTGGAGCGAACACTGAAGCTTTCTTT.

The rearrangement joins TRBV19 to TRBJ1-5; 9 bases map to TRBD1. With V trimmed by 7 bases and J by 0 bases, 16 bases remained unmatched. Germline values: CDR1 LNHDA, CDR2 SQIVND (reference sequence). The CDR3 sequence is 19 residues long. The CDR3: CASKRGTGQGVNSNQPQHF. As DNA, the CDR3 is TGTGCCAGTAAGCGAGGGACGGGACAGGGAGTCAATAGCAATCAGCCCCAGCATTTT.

The chain couples TRBV18 to TRBJ2-7; D perhaps matches TRBD2 (7 bases). Germline V gene sequence: CDR1 KGHSH, CDR2 LQKENI. V dropped 10 bases and J dropped 2 bases, with 21 bases sitting between them. The CDR3 sequence is 15 residues long. CDR3 sequence: CATQTKGGVPYEQYF. As DNA, the CDR3 is TGTGCCACTCAAACCAAAGGGGGGGTCCCCTACGAGCAGTACTTC.

V and J are TRBV4-1 and TRBJ2-1; 11 nucleotides match TRBD2. Germline V gives CDR1 MGHRA, CDR2 YSYEKL. The CDR3 consists of 16 residues. The V and J ends lost 3 bases and 5 bases, in that order; junction bases with no gene match: 6. CDR3 in amino acids: CASSHLAGGQDNEQFF. The CDR3 DNA sequence: TGCGCCAGCAGCCATTTAGCGGGGGGGCAGGACAATGAGCAGTTCTTC.